The sequence of this T cell receptor beta chain was determined in a study of metastatic and nonmetastatic thyroid tumors. Study at large: Comparative analysis of repertoires was undertaken across blood and tumor or nodule tissue obtained from malignant and benign thyroid patients.

This clone showed up many times. Antigen unknown. Each patient went into thyroid surgery without having received any treatment. TCRdb re-processed the PCR reads through MiXCR. The table lists 75,000 to 100,000 clones, 10% to 15% of them singletons. Study-wide findings and caveats: Across blood and tumor, TCR beta diversity in malignant thyroid tumors was reportedly significantly higher than in benign nodules.

The receptor comes from a female donor with papillary thyroid cancer or a benign thyroid nodule (not recorded which). Some clones in this sample may be carry-over from other donors' samples. Sequenced: blood.

CDR3 protein: CAWSKRVGELFF. The CDR3 DNA sequence: TGTGCCTGGAGTAAGAGGGTCGGGGAGCTGTTTTTT. The rearrangement uses TRBV30 and TRBJ2-2, with D possibly being TRBD2 (5 bases). The CDR3 sequence is 12 residues long. V was cut by 2 bases and J by 7 bases, with 8 bases left in between. The V gene's germline CDR1 is GTSNPN and CDR2 SVGIG (reference sequence). Full variable domain (missing parts from reference TRBV30 and TRBJ2-2): SQTIHQWPATLVQPVGSPLSLECTVEGTSNPNLYWYRQAAGRGLQLLFYSVGIGQISSEVPQNLSASRPQDRQFILSSKKLLLSDSGFYLCAWSKRVGELFFGEGSRLTVL.